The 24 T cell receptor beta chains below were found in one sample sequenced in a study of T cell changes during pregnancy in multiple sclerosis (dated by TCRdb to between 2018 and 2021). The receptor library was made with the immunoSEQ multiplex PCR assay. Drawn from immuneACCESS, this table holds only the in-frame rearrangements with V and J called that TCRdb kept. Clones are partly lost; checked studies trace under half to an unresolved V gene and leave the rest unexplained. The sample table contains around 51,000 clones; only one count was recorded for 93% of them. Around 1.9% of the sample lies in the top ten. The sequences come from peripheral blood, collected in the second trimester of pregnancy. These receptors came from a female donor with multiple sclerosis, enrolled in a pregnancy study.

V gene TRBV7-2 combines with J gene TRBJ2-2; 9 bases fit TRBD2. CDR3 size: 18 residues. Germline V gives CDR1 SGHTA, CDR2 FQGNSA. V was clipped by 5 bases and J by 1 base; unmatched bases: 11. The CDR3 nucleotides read TGTGCCAGCAGCCACGCCCGAGCTAGCGGGGTGAACACCGGGGAGCTGTTTTTT. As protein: CASSHARASGVNTGELFF.

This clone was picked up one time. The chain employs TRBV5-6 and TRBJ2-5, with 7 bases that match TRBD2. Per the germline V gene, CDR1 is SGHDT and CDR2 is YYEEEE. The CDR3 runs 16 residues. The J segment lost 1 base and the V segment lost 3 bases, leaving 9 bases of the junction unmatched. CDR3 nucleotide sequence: TGTGCCAGCAGCTCCGCTCTAGCGGAGCCCCAAGAGACCCAGTACTTC. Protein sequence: CASSSALAEPQETQYF.

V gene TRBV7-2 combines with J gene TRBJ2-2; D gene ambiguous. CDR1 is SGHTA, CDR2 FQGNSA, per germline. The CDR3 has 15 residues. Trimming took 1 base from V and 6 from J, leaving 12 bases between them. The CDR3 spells CASSLVQSLAGELFF. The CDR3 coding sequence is TGTGCCAGCAGCTTAGTTCAGTCCCTAGCCGGGGAGCTGTTTTTT.

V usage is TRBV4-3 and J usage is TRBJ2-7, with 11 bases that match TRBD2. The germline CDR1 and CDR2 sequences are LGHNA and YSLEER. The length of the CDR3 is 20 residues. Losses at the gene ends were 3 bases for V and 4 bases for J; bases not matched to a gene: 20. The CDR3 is CASSQVDSGLAAGRPYEQYF. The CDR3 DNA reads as TGCGCCAGCAGCCAGGTCGATTCGGGACTAGCGGCCGGGCGACCATACGAGCAGTACTTC.

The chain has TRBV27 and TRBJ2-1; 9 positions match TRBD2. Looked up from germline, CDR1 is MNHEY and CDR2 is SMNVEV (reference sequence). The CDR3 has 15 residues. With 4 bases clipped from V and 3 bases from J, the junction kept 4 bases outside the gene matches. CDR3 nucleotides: TGTGCCAGCAGTTCATTAGCGGGAGACTACAATGAGCAGTTCTTC. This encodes CASSSLAGDYNEQFF.

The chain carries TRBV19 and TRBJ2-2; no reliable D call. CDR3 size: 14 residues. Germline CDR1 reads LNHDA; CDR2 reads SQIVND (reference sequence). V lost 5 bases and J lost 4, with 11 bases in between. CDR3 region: CASSSGSVTGELFF. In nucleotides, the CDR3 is TGTGCCAGTAGTTCCGGTTCGGTCACCGGGGAGCTGTTTTTT.

The CDR3 sequence is CAWDSLDEQFF. CDR3 nucleotides: TGTGCCTGGGACAGTTTGGATGAGCAGTTCTTC. The J gene is TRBJ2-1, the V gene TRBV30; possible D gene TRBD1, 5 bases. Germline V gene sequence: CDR1 GTSNPN, CDR2 SVGIG (reference sequence). The CDR3 is 11 amino acids. Trimming cost V 5 bases and J 8 bases, with 10 bases left between them.

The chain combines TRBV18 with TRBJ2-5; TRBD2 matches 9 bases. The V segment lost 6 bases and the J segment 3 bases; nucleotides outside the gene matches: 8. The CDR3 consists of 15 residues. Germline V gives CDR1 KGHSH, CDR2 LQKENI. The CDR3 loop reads CASSLKGTSKETQYF. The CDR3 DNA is TGTGCCAGCTCGTTAAAAGGGACTAGCAAAGAGACCCAGTACTTC.

CDR3: CASSFAGYTEAFF. The CDR3 bases are TGTGCCAGCAGCTTCGCGGGGTACACTGAAGCTTTCTTT. This rearrangement joins TRBV7-9 to TRBJ1-1; D is uncertain. V was cut by 3 bases and J by 3 bases, with 8 bases left in between. Germline lookup yields CDR1 SEHNR and CDR2 FQNEAQ (reference sequence). This CDR3 comprises 13 residues. Based on the CDR3 plus reference TRBV7-9 and TRBJ1-1, the full variable domain is DTGVSQNPRHKITKRGQNVTFRCDPISEHNRLYWYRQTLGQGPEFLTYFQNEAQLEKSRLLSDRFSAERPKGSFSTLEIQRTEQGDSAMYLCASSFAGYTEAFFGQGTRLTVV.

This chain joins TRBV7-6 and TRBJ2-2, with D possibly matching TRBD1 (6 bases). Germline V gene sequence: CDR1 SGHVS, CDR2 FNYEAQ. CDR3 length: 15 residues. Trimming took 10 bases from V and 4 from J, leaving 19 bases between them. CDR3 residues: CATSSTQGSTGELFF. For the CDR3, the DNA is TGTGCCACTTCTAGTACACAGGGAAGCACCGGGGAGCTGTTTTTT.

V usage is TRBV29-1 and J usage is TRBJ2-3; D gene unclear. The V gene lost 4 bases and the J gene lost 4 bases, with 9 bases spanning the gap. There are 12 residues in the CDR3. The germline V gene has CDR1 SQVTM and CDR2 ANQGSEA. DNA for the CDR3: TGCAGCGTTGCAGTACGTTCAGATACGCAGTATTTT. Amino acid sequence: CSVAVRSDTQYF.

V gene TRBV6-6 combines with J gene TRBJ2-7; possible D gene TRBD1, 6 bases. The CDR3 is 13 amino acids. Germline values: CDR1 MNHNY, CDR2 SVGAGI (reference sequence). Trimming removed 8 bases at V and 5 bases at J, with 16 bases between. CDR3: CASGRGRGNEQYF. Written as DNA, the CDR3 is TGTGCCAGCGGGCGAGGCAGGGGCAACGAGCAGTACTTC.

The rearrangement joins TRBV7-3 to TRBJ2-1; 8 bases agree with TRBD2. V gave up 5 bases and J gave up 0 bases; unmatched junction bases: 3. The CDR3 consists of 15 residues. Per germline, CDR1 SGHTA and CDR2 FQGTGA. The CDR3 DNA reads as TGTGCCAGCAGCCTTAGCGGGAACTCCTACAATGAGCAGTTCTTC. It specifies CASSLSGNSYNEQFF.

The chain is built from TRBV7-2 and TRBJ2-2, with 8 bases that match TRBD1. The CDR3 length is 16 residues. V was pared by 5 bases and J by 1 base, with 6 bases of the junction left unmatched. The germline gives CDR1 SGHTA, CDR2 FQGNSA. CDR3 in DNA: TGTGCCAGCAGCCTGTGGACAGGGAGGAACACCGGGGAGCTGTTTTTT. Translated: CASSLWTGRNTGELFF.

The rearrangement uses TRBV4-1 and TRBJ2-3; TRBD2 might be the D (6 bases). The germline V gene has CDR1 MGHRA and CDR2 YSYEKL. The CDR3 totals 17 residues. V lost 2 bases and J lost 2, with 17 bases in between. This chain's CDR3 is CASSQFSQGGNTDTQYF. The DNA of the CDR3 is TGCGCCAGCAGCCAATTCTCGCAGGGAGGAAACACAGATACGCAGTATTTT.

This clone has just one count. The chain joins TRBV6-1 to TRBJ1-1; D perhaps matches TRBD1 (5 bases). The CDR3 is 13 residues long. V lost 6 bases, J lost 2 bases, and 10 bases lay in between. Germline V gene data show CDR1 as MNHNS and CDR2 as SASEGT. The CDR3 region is CASRFDSNTEAFF. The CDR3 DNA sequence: TGTGCCAGCAGGTTCGACAGTAACACTGAAGCTTTCTTT.

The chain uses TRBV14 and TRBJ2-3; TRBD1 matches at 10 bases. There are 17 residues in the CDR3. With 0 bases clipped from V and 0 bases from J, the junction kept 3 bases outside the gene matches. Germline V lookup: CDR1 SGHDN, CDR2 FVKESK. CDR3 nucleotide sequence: TGTGCCAGCAGCCAAGACAGGGGACAGGGGAGCACAGATACGCAGTATTTT. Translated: CASSQDRGQGSTDTQYF.

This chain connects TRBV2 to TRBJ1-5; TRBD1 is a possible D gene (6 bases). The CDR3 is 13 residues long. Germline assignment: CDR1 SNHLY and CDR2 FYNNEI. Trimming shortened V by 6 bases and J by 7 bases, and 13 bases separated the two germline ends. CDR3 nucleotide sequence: TGTGCCAGCAGCCCCGGACAGTTCCAGCCCCAGCATTTT. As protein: CASSPGQFQPQHF.

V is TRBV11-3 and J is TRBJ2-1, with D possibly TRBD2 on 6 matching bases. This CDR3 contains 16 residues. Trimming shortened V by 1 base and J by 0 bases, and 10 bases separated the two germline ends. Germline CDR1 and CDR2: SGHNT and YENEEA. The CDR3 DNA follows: TGTGCCAGCAGCTTAGTCCGCGGGGCCTCCTACAATGAGCAGTTCTTC. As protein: CASSLVRGASYNEQFF.

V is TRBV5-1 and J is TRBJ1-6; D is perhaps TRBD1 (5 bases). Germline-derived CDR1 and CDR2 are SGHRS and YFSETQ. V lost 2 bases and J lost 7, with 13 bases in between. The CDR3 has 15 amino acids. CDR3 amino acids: CASSFQGDPNSPLHF. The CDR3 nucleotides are TGCGCCAGCAGCTTTCAAGGGGATCCCAATTCACCCCTCCACTTT.

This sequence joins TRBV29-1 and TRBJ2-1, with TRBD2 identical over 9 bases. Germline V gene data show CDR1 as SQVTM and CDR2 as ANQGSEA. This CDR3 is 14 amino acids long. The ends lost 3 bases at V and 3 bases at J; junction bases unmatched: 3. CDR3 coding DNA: TGCAGCGTTGAGCTAGCGGGGTACTACAATGAGCAGTTCTTC. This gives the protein CSVELAGYYNEQFF.

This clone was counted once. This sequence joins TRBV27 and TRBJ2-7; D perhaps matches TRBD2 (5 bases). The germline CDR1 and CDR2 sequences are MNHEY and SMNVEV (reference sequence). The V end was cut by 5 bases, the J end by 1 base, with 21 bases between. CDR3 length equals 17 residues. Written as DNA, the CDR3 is TGTGCCAGCAGTCTAAAGGTAGGGAGACATTCATCCTACGAGCAGTACTTC. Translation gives CASSLKVGRHSSYEQYF.

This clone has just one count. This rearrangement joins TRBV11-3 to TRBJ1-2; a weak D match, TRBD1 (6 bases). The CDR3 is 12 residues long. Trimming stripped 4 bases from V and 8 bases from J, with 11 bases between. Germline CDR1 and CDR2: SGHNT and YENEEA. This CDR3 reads CASSSTGWGYTF. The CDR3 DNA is TGTGCCAGCAGCTCGACAGGCTGGGGCTACACCTTC.

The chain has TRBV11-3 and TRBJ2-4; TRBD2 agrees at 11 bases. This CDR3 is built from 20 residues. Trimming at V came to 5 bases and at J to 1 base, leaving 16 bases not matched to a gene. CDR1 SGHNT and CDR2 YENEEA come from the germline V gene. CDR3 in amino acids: CASSQPTSGSWGSAKNIQYF. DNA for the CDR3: TGTGCCAGCAGCCAACCAACTAGCGGGAGTTGGGGCTCGGCCAAAAACATTCAGTACTTC.